These T cell receptor beta chains were read from a single sample in a study of cytomegalovirus exposure and HLA in healthy donors. The protocol was immunoSEQ multiplex PCR, while the TCRdb copy is restricted to in-frame clones and leaves out a portion. Of over 110,000 clones in the sample, approximately 86% are singletons; the top ten hold just under 9%. Sequenced: PBMCs. The receptor source for this set is a young man in good health and CMV-seropositive. CDR3s include the opening cysteine and the closing phenylalanine or tryptophan. A D gene is named only where the DNA matches it firmly. Not every row has a clone size; where given, it reads once, few, many or a size class.

clone_size: NA; j_call: TRBJ1-2; d_call: TRBD1; v_call: TRBV2; cdr3_aa: CASSLVGGHLFNYGYTF; cdr3_nt: TGTGCCAGCAGTCTGGTAGGGGGCCACTTATTTAACTATGGCTACACCTTC
clone_size: NA; j_call: TRBJ2-1; d_call: TRBD2; v_call: TRBV7-8; cdr3_aa: CASSLEFSGKNEQFF; cdr3_nt: TGTGCCAGCAGCTTAGAGTTTAGCGGGAAGAATGAGCAGTTCTTC
clone_size: NA; j_call: TRBJ1-3; d_call: NA; v_call: TRBV9; cdr3_aa: CASSVVPGSGNTIYF; cdr3_nt: TGTGCCAGCAGCGTAGTTCCGGGGTCTGGAAACACCATATATTTT
clone_size: NA; j_call: TRBJ2-4; d_call: TRBD1; v_call: TRBV13; cdr3_aa: CASSLGDRAKNIQYF; cdr3_nt: TGTGCCAGCAGCTTAGGGGACAGGGCTAAAAACATTCAGTACTTC
clone_size: NA; j_call: TRBJ2-1; d_call: NA; v_call: TRBV9; cdr3_aa: CASSVGQALGDEQFF; cdr3_nt: TGTGCCAGCAGCGTAGGCCAGGCCCTAGGGGATGAGCAGTTCTTC
clone_size: NA; j_call: TRBJ2-7; d_call: TRBD2; v_call: TRBV9; cdr3_aa: CASSAASGLFYEQYF; cdr3_nt: TGTGCCAGCAGCGCCGCTAGCGGCTTGTTTTACGAGCAGTACTTC
clone_size: NA; j_call: TRBJ2-7; d_call: TRBD2; v_call: TRBV11-2; cdr3_aa: CASSRSLAEQQYF; cdr3_nt: TGTGCCAGCAGCCGATCTCTAGCGGAACAGCAGTACTTC
clone_size: once; j_call: TRBJ2-7; d_call: NA; v_call: TRBV6-1; cdr3_aa: CASSGGTTNYEQYF; cdr3_nt: TGTGCCAGCAGTGGGGGGACAACTAACTACGAGCAGTACTTC
clone_size: NA; j_call: TRBJ1-4; d_call: NA; v_call: TRBV5-6; cdr3_aa: CASSSRPGKLFF; cdr3_nt: TGTGCCAGCAGTTCCCGGCCGGGAAAACTGTTTTTT
clone_size: NA; j_call: TRBJ1-3; d_call: NA; v_call: TRBV5-1; cdr3_aa: CASSLAPGAGNTIYF; cdr3_nt: TGCGCCAGCAGCTTGGCCCCGGGGGCTGGAAACACCATATATTTT
clone_size: few; j_call: TRBJ1-5; d_call: NA; v_call: TRBV15; cdr3_aa: CATSRDPSSNQPQHF; cdr3_nt: TGTGCCACCAGCAGAGATCCGTCCAGCAATCAGCCCCAGCATTTT
clone_size: NA; j_call: TRBJ2-7; d_call: TRBD2; v_call: TRBV27; cdr3_aa: CASKPGLARKGPYEQYF; cdr3_nt: TGTGCCAGCAAACCGGGACTAGCGCGGAAAGGGCCCTACGAGCAGTACTTC
clone_size: once; j_call: TRBJ2-2; d_call: NA; v_call: TRBV7-9; cdr3_aa: CASSPLPGELFF; cdr3_nt: TGTGCCAGCAGCCCTCTCCCCGGGGAGCTGTTTTTT
clone_size: NA; j_call: TRBJ1-5; d_call: NA; v_call: TRBV12-2; cdr3_aa: CASRLARHQPQHF; cdr3_nt: TGTGCAAGTCGCTTAGCCCGTCATCAGCCCCAGCATTTT